Listed below are T cell receptor beta chains from one sample, sequenced in a study of T-cell memory formation after mild COVID-19. One entry per CDR3 protein, called by TCRdb with MiXCR from the 5' RACE reads. The table records tens of thousands of distinct CDR3 sequences, over 10% of them present only once. The sequencing sample was made of PBMCs or a T cell subset sorted from them (not recorded which). All receptors come from a man between 18 and 35 years old who had mild COVID-19 (a few samples of this study predate the infection). Cell type and time point are not known. Both conserved end residues are trimmed from each CDR3. A D gene is named only where the DNA matches it firmly.

V gene	D gene	J gene	CDR3 protein
TRBV19	TRBD1	TRBJ1-5	ASSIIGGQGANQPQH
TRBV7-3	TRBD1	TRBJ2-3	ASSFGQGNMDTQY
TRBV4-3	-	TRBJ2-7	ASSQDRDGSYEQY
TRBV6-5	TRBD2	TRBJ2-3	ASSYRGSGGAKDTQY
TRBV7-9	TRBD1	TRBJ1-3	GTGITSGNTIY
TRBV5-1	TRBD2	TRBJ2-2	ASSLFGSSGGTGELF
TRBV5-1	-	TRBJ2-3	ASTTGTENTDTQY
TRBV19	TRBD2	TRBJ2-2	ASSRTSGGRVGELF
TRBV4-1	TRBD1	TRBJ1-2	ASSQVYETHQGGYGYT
TRBV7-2	-	TRBJ1-6	ASSLEGQGRAPLH
TRBV5-1	-	TRBJ2-2	ASREGSYGELF